Below, 7 T cell receptor beta chains from the same sample are listed, as sequenced in a study of blood T cell repertoires in COVID-19. This table comes from immunoSEQ multiplex PCR, and its TCRdb copy is limited to in-frame clones, with some not included. Seen here are fewer than 70,000 clones, over 70% observed once, and the top ten hold 2% to 2.5%. The specimen sequenced was peripheral blood. Source of these receptors: a human donor in a cohort sampled during active COVID-19.

V and J are TRBV7-7 and TRBJ1-5; 7 bases line up with TRBD1. The CDR3 loop spans 18 amino acids. CDR1 and CDR2 (germline): SSHAT, FNYEAQ (reference sequence). Trimming cost V 3 bases and J 0 bases; bases outside gene matches: 11. CDR3 protein: CASSFRQGALNSNQPQHF. In nucleotides, the CDR3 is TGTGCCAGCAGCTTTCGACAGGGCGCTCTAAATAGCAATCAGCCCCAGCATTTT.

The rearrangement links TRBV28 to TRBJ1-5; D possibly corresponds to TRBD1 (5 bases). The CDR3 covers 15 residues. Per germline, CDR1 MDHEN and CDR2 SYDVKM. V gave up 6 bases and J gave up 3 bases, with 15 bases separating them. The CDR3 loop reads CASSLPRGLNQPQHF. In DNA, the CDR3 is TGTGCCAGCAGCCTACCTCGGGGACTCAATCAGCCCCAGCATTTT.

This chain joins TRBV6-6 and TRBJ1-3; D unresolved. Germline CDR1 MNHNY, CDR2 SVGAGI (reference sequence). The V end was cut by 1 base, the J end by 1 base, with 11 bases between. CDR3 length equals 16 residues. This CDR3 reads CASSYYGRSSGNTIYF. DNA of the CDR3: TGTGCCAGCAGTTACTATGGGCGCAGTTCTGGAAACACCATATATTTT.

The genes are TRBV14 and TRBJ2-5; TRBD1 aligns across 7 bases. The V gene end was trimmed by 1 base and the J gene end by 2 bases; junction bases not matched to a gene: 4. Germline V gene sequence: CDR1 SGHDN, CDR2 FVKESK. The CDR3 is 15 residues long. CDR3 coding DNA: TGTGCCAGCAGCCAAGGGACAGGACGACAAGAGACCCAGTACTTC. Translated: CASSQGTGRQETQYF.

The gene calls are TRBV4-3 and TRBJ1-4; 7 bases align to TRBD1. Germline V lookup: CDR1 LGHNA, CDR2 YSLEER. Germline trimming cut 2 bases from V and 5 bases from J; bases unmatched to any gene: 5. CDR3 length: 15 residues. In nucleotides, the CDR3 is TGCGCCAGCAGCCAACACCGGGACAGCAATGAAAAACTGTTTTTT. Amino acid sequence: CASSQHRDSNEKLFF.

The chain employs TRBV19 and TRBJ1-4, with D perhaps matching TRBD1 (5 bases). Looked up from germline, CDR1 is LNHDA and CDR2 is SQIVND (reference sequence). The CDR3 has 15 residues. V was pared by 4 bases and J by 4 bases, with 13 bases between. The CDR3 loop is CASSTQGWDNEKLFF. Written as DNA, the CDR3 is TGTGCCAGTAGTACCCAGGGATGGGATAATGAAAAACTGTTTTTT.

The chain links TRBV12-3 or TRBV12-4 to TRBJ1-1; the D is unclear. Trimming stripped 7 bases from V and 4 bases from J, with 7 bases between. The CDR3 runs to 11 residues. The CDR3 region has the DNA TGTGCCAGCACTCACAGCACTGAAGCTTTCTTT. It yields the protein CASTHSTEAFF.